This T cell receptor (beta chain) emerged from a study of T cell changes during pregnancy in multiple sclerosis (dated by TCRdb to the late 2010s). Study-wide context: In women with multiple sclerosis, the researchers looked at how the T cell repertoire shifted as pregnancy progressed.

V loses 1 base, J loses 3 bases, and the germline ends lie 10 bases apart. The CDR3, from cysteine to phenylalanine, totals 14 residues. The kept DNA is CDR3 alone, 42 bases in frame from the first base. CDR1 and CDR2, per the germline V gene, are SGHTA and FQGNSA. A word on this clone: Its antigen remains unidentified. Base quality data are lacking; no much larger clone is found one base away.

Preparation of the library involved the immunoSEQ multiplex PCR assay. The clones in this table, taken by TCRdb from immuneACCESS, are in-frame only. Not every clone is retained; where verified, under half of the shortfall comes from an unresolved V gene, and the cause of the rest is unknown. The sample table holds more than 40,000 clones, of which around 94% were seen once. Of the sample, less than 0.65% falls within the top ten clones. The input for sequencing was CD4+ T cells from peripheral blood mononuclear cells, taken in the second trimester of pregnancy. This receptor was identified in a female donor with multiple sclerosis, enrolled in a pregnancy study. The chain is made from TRBV7-2 and TRBJ2-7; the D gene is unclear. In nucleotide form, the sequence is TGTGCCAGCAGCTTAGACCCAGGTCACTACGAGCAGTACTTC. Its protein reads: CASSLDPGHYEQYF.